This is a list of T cell receptor beta chains from one sample in a study of human T cells and chemical hapten exposure. One entry per CDR3 protein, called by TCRdb with MiXCR from the RACE reads. The data show 55,000 to 80,000 distinct CDR3 sequences, about 11% seen once. The source material was whole blood, sampled in connection with sensitization to the hapten diphenylcyclopropenone (DPC). These receptors originate from a woman in her 30s with alopecia areata. Some clones in this sample may be carry-over from other donors' samples. Both conserved end residues are part of each CDR3. Fields, in order: clone size, D gene, CDR3 length, J gene, V gene, CDR3 protein, CDR3 DNA. D genes are given only for firm matches. A clone size is listed for some rows: how often the clone was seen (once, few, many), or a class if it is expanded.

>many|.|12|TRBJ1-1|TRBV20-1
CSALALQGEAFF
TGCAGTGCCCTGGCTCTACAGGGAGAAGCTTTCTTT
>few|.|15|TRBJ2-7|TRBV28
CASRWAGLSSYEQYF
TGTGCCAGCAGGTGGGCGGGGTTAAGCTCCTACGAGCAGTACTTC
>few|.|12|TRBJ2-7|TRBV20-1
CSANTGAYEQYF
TGCAGTGCCAACACTGGAGCCTACGAGCAGTACTTC
>many|.|16|TRBJ1-5|TRBV6-2/TRBV6-3
CASSRGTFRSDQPQHF
TGTGCCAGCAGTCGCGGAACATTTCGATCCGATCAGCCCCAGCATTTT
>few|.|16|TRBJ2-7|TRBV5-4
CASSPGLRRGDYEQYF
TGTGCCAGCAGCCCCGGTTTAAGGCGGGGAGACTACGAGCAGTACTTC
>many|.|15|TRBJ2-1|TRBV20-1
CSARNVRLANNEQFF
TGCAGTGCTAGAAACGTGCGGCTAGCCAACAATGAGCAGTTCTTC
>many|.|11|TRBJ2-3|TRBV5-6
CASSASDTQYF
TGTGCCAGCAGTGCTAGTGATACGCAGTATTTT
>few|.|15|TRBJ1-2|TRBV20-1
CSATRGAQAGYGYTF
TGCAGTGCCACGCGAGGGGCCCAAGCGGGCTATGGCTACACCTTC
>many|.|16|TRBJ1-3|TRBV6-5
CASRASFGASGNTIYF
TGTGCCAGCAGGGCCTCATTCGGGGCCTCTGGAAACACCATATATTTT
>few|TRBD1|15|TRBJ2-5|TRBV7-9
CASSLPGTDEETQYF
TGTGCCAGCAGCTTACCTGGGACAGACGAAGAGACCCAGTACTTC
>many|.|14|TRBJ2-2|TRBV19
CASSIALNTGELFF
TGTGCCAGTAGTATCGCACTCAACACCGGGGAGCTGTTTTTT
>many|.|14|TRBJ1-1|TRBV30
CAWSDPGLNTEAFF
TGTGCCTGGAGTGATCCGGGCCTGAACACTGAAGCTTTCTTT
>.|.|16|TRBJ2-5|TRBV7-6
CASSGRSSRGGETQYF
TGTGCCAGCAGCGGGAGGAGTAGCAGGGGTGGAGAGACCCAGTACTTC
>few|TRBD1|19|TRBJ2-6|TRBV9
CASSSQTGSFYSGANVLTF
TGTGCCAGCAGCTCCCAGACAGGGAGCTTTTACTCTGGGGCCAACGTCCTGACTTTC
>few|.|14|TRBJ1-5|TRBV5-1
CASSLEGDLRAQHF
TGCGCCAGCAGCTTAGAAGGGGACCTACGGGCCCAGCATTTT
>few|.|15|TRBJ2-1|TRBV9
CASSERLGGNNEQFF
TGTGCCAGCAGCGAACGACTAGGGGGTAACAATGAGCAGTTCTTC
>.|.|13|TRBJ2-2|TRBV11-2
CASSQRISGELFF
TGTGCCAGCAGCCAACGGATATCCGGGGAGCTGTTTTTT
>many|.|15|TRBJ2-2|TRBV12-3/TRBV12-4
CASSSGSSDHGELFF
TGTGCCAGCAGTTCCGGGAGCAGTGATCACGGGGAGCTGTTTTTT
>many|.|13|TRBJ2-7|TRBV20-1
CSARPTVSYEQYF
TGCAGTGCTAGGCCGACAGTCTCCTACGAGCAGTACTTC
>.|.|14|TRBJ1-2|TRBV12-3/TRBV12-4
CASTLRGYTYGYTF
TGTGCCAGCACCTTACGGGGTTATACGTATGGCTACACCTTC
>many|.|15|TRBJ1-2|TRBV10-3
CAISPSRGENYGYTF
TGTGCCATCAGCCCCTCGAGGGGCGAGAACTATGGCTACACCTTC
>.|TRBD1|13|TRBJ1-2|TRBV18
CASSPRTGRGYTF
TGTGCCAGCTCACCACGGACAGGGCGCGGCTACACCTTC
>many|TRBD2|15|TRBJ2-7|TRBV7-2
CASSSGLAGVSEQYF
TGTGCCAGCAGCTCCGGACTAGCGGGAGTAAGCGAGCAGTACTTC
>.|.|11|TRBJ2-5|TRBV7-2
CASSSMETQYF
TGTGCCAGCAGTTCAATGGAGACCCAGTACTTC
>.|.|16|TRBJ1-1|TRBV4-3
CASSQVVGTVNTEAFF
TGCGCCAGCAGCCAAGTGGTCGGGACGGTGAACACTGAAGCTTTCTTT
>.|.|13|TRBJ2-3|TRBV5-1
CASSGQFGDTQYF
TGCGCCAGCAGTGGACAGTTTGGAGATACGCAGTATTTT
>.|.|15|TRBJ2-7|TRBV7-9
CASSLGQASSYEQYF
TGTGCCAGCAGCTTAGGTCAGGCTAGCTCCTACGAGCAGTACTTC
>.|TRBD1|14|TRBJ1-2|TRBV12-3/TRBV12-4
CASGQGLLWYGYTF
TGTGCCAGCGGACAGGGTCTCCTGTGGTATGGCTACACCTTC
>many|.|14|TRBJ1-2|TRBV11-1
CASSRGRSNYGYTF
TGTGCCAGCAGTCGAGGACGGTCTAACTATGGCTACACCTTC
>.|TRBD1|16|TRBJ1-4|TRBV28
CASSLPGQGLNEKLFF
TGTGCCAGCAGTCTCCCCGGACAGGGCCTAAATGAAAAACTGTTTTTT
>many|.|12|TRBJ2-1|TRBV7-6
CASSLFGGEQFF
TGTGCCAGCAGCTTATTCGGTGGTGAGCAGTTCTTC
>many|.|13|TRBJ2-5|TRBV20-1
CSARDPGSETQYF
TGCAGTGCTAGAGATCCGGGGTCGGAGACCCAGTACTTC
>few|.|14|TRBJ2-5|TRBV6-5
CASSYSFEGETQYF
TGTGCCAGCAGTTACTCCTTTGAGGGGGAGACCCAGTACTTC
>few|.|14|TRBJ1-1|TRBV7-2
CASSLGRGNTEAFF
TGTGCCAGCAGCTTAGGACGGGGGAACACTGAAGCTTTCTTT
>many|.|14|TRBJ1-5|TRBV12-3/TRBV12-4
CASSFGVYNQPQHF
TGTGCCAGCAGTTTCGGGGTGTACAATCAGCCCCAGCATTTT
>many|.|12|TRBJ2-2|TRBV7-2
CASSPRLGELFF
TGTGCCAGCAGCCCTAGGCTGGGGGAGCTGTTTTTT
>.|.|16|TRBJ1-3|TRBV5-5
CASSLYPAVSGNTIYF
TGTGCCAGCAGCTTGTATCCCGCGGTCTCTGGAAACACCATATATTTT
>few|TRBD2|16|TRBJ2-1|TRBV5-1
CASSSGTSGGAVEQFF
TGCGCCAGCAGCTCCGGGACTAGCGGGGGGGCTGTTGAGCAGTTCTTC
>many|.|14|TRBJ2-1|TRBV6-2/TRBV6-3
CASSYVSRNNEQFF
TGTGCCAGCAGTTATGTATCAAGGAACAATGAGCAGTTCTTC
>.|.|14|TRBJ1-4|TRBV13
CASSLGQLNEKLFF
TGTGCCAGCAGCTTAGGGCAGCTTAATGAAAAACTGTTTTTT
>.|TRBD2|16|TRBJ2-5|TRBV19
CASSIPTSSGRETQYF
TGTGCCAGTAGTATCCCGACTAGTAGCGGGCGTGAGACCCAGTACTTC
>few|.|11|TRBJ2-7|TRBV3-1
CASSQTWEQYF
TGTGCCAGCAGCCAAACGTGGGAGCAGTACTTC
>many|.|13|TRBJ2-7|TRBV28
CASSLPGGHEQYF
TGTGCCAGCAGTTTGCCCGGGGGCCACGAGCAGTACTTC
>many|.|15|TRBJ1-4|TRBV7-2
CASSLGQGFNEKLFF
TGTGCCAGCAGCTTAGGGCAGGGGTTTAATGAAAAACTGTTTTTT
>many|.|13|TRBJ2-1|TRBV6-2/TRBV6-3
CASSYFFGGEQFF
TGTGCCAGCAGTTACTTCTTCGGAGGGGAGCAGTTCTTC
>.|TRBD1|14|TRBJ1-5|TRBV12-3/TRBV12-4
CASSSGTANQPQHF
TGTGCCAGCAGTTCCGGGACAGCGAATCAGCCCCAGCATTTT
>many|.|12|TRBJ2-2|TRBV11-2
CASSDGAGELFF
TGTGCCAGCAGCGACGGGGCCGGGGAGCTGTTTTTT
>few|TRBD2|15|TRBJ2-1|TRBV9
CASSVDAGGGDEQFF
TGTGCCAGCAGCGTAGACGCGGGAGGAGGGGATGAGCAGTTCTTC
>many|.|12|TRBJ1-5|TRBV28
CASSPQVQPQHF
TGTGCCAGCAGTCCCCAAGTTCAGCCCCAGCATTTT